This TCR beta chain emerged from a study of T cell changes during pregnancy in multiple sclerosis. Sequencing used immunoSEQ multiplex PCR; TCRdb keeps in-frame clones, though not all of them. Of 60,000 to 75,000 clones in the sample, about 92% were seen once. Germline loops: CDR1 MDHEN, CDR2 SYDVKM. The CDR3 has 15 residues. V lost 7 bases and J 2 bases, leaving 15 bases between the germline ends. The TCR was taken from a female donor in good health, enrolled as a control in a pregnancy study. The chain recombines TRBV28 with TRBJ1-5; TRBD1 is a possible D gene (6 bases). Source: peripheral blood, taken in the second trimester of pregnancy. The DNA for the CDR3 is TGTGCCAGCACTGGTGGGGGCGCAGGCAATCAGCCCCAGCATTTT. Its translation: CASTGGGAGNQPQHF.